Reported below is one T cell receptor (beta chain). Its matching antigen is unknown. Profiled with immunoSEQ multiplex PCR; TCRdb holds only in-frame clones, not every one. The table includes 300,000 to 450,000 clones, 80% to 90% detected once. Germline values: CDR1 MNHEY, CDR2 SMNVEV (reference sequence). Losses at the gene ends were 1 base for V and 1 base for J; bases not matched to a gene: 3. This CDR3 is built from 15 residues. This record belongs to a study of cytomegalovirus exposure and HLA in healthy donors. The donors were part of the validation cohort, which consisted of more than 90 subjects and was separate from the first cohort of several hundred subjects. The study, taken as a whole, reports: Many donors shared some public TCRs, even though most TCR sequences were rare. The study labeled 150 to 200 TCR beta chains cytomegalovirus-associated.

The sample consisted of PBMCs. The receptor's source is a woman aged 18-29 years in good health and CMV-seronegative. This sequence joins TRBV27 and TRBJ2-5; TRBD2 aligns across 7 bases. The CDR3 DNA is TGTGCCAGCAGTTTATGGTCGGGGGGCCAAGAGACCCAGTACTTC. Its protein is CASSLWSGGQETQYF.